This T cell receptor beta chain was identified during a study of beta chain features in type 1 diabetes. Study details: Cell yields, gender and age were comparable in patients and healthy donors. The examined sorted cells totaled approximately 100 million across samples. Findings and caveats of the study: The analysis here could not establish whether HLA type shapes TCRB rearrangement.

The CDR3 covers 13 residues. The germline CDR1 and CDR2 sequences are LNHDA and SQIVND (reference sequence). The V end lost 9 bases, the J end lost 0 bases, and 9 bases lay between the germline ends. cDNA synthesis used the whole RNA isolate, giving expressed TCRB sequences. Naive, central memory and regulatory T cell samples came to a mean of about 4 million reads. Measured with immunoSEQ multiplex PCR; TCRdb has only the in-frame clones, and not every one. The sample lists 900,000 or so clones, 17% seen once, with 0.02% to 0.03% in the top ten. This clone was counted only a few times. Its antigen is not known.

The sequence was collected from a woman aged 18-35 years in good health. The sequenced sample was naive CD4+ T cells from blood. This rearrangement joins TRBV19 to TRBJ2-1; D not resolved. CDR3 loop: CASVPSSYNEQFF. CDR3 nucleotide sequence: TGTGCCAGCGTTCCCAGCTCCTACAATGAGCAGTTCTTC.